The present TCR beta chain was sequenced within a study of OX40 agonist ivuxolimab in advanced cancers. Profiling relied on immunoSEQ multiplex PCR, and the TCRdb table lists in-frame clones only, not all of them. The sample carries tens of thousands of clones, roughly 90% recorded once. Sample: CD4+ or CD8+ T cells sorted from blood, taken in a trial of the OX40 agonist ivuxolimab. The origin of this receptor is an adult with an advanced solid tumor such as melanoma, head and neck, liver or kidney cancer.

CDR3 region: CASTTLISGRGVQETQYF. CDR3 DNA sequence: TGTGCCAGCACCACCCTAATTAGCGGGCGGGGAGTCCAAGAGACCCAGTACTTC. The chain combines TRBV28 with TRBJ2-5; 7 bases line up with TRBD2. This CDR3 is built from 18 residues. V lost 7 bases and J lost 1; bases outside the gene matches: 18. Germline CDR1 reads MDHEN; CDR2 reads SYDVKM. Full variable domain (rest looked up from reference TRBV28 and TRBJ2-5): DVKVTQSSRYLVKRTGEKVFLECVQDMDHENMFWYRQDPGLGLRLIYFSYDVKMKEKGDIPEGYSVSREKKERFSLILESASTNQTSMYLCASTTLISGRGVQETQYFGPGTRLLVL.